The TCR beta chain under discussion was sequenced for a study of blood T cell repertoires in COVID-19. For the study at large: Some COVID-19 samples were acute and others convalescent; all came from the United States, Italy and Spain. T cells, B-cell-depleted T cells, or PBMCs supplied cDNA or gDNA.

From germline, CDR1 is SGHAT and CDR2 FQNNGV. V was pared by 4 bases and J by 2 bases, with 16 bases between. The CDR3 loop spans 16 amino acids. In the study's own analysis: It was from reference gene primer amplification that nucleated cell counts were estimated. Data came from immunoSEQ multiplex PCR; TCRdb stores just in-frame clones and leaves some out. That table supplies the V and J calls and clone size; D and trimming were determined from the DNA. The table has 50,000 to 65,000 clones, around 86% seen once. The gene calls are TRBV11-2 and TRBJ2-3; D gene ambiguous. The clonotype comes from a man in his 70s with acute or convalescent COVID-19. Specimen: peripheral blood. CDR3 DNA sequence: TGTGCCAGCAGCTCTTACTTGGTAGTCCCCACAGATACGCAGTATTTT. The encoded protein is CASSSYLVVPTDTQYF.